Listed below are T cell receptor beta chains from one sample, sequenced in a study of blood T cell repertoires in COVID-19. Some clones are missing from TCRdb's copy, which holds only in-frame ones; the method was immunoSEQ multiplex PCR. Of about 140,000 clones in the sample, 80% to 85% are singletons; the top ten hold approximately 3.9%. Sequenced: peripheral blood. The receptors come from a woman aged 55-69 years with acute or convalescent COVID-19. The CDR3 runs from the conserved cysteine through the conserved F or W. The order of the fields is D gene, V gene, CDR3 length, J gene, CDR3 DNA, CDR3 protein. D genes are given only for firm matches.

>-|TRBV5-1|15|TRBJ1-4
TGCGCCAGCAGCTTGACCGGGTCACCTAGTGTGGAACTGTTTTTT
CASSLTGSPSVELFF
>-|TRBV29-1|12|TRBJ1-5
TGCAGCGTGGATGACGGGGATCAGCCCCAGCATTTT
CSVDDGDQPQHF
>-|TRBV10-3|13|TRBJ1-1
TGTGCCATCAGTGAGAGGGGCCCAAGTGAAGCTTTCTTT
CAISERGPSEAFF
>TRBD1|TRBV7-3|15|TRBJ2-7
TGTGCCAGCAGCTTAACAGGGGGCGAAAGCTACGAGCAGTACTTC
CASSLTGGESYEQYF
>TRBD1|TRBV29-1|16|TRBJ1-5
TGCAGCGTTGGTACTGGACAGGGGGGCGTCAATCAGCCCCAGCATTTT
CSVGTGQGGVNQPQHF
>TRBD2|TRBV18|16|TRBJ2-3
TGTGCCAGCTCACCCTGGACTAGCGGCAACACAGATACGCAGTATTTT
CASSPWTSGNTDTQYF
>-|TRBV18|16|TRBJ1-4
TGTGCCAGCTCACCACCGGCCAGCGGCTCTAATGAAAAACTGTTTTTT
CASSPPASGSNEKLFF
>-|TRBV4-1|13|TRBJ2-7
TGCGCCAGCAGCCAAGTTAACGAGTACGAGCAGTACTTC
CASSQVNEYEQYF
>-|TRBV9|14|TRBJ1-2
TGTGCCAGCAGCACCTCCGGGTCTAACTATGGCTACACCTTC
CASSTSGSNYGYTF
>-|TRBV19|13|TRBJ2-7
TGTGCCAGTAGCACAAGTACCTTTGGCGAGCAGTACTTC
CASSTSTFGEQYF
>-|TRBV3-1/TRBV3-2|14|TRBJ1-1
TGTGCCAGCAGCCCCACCTCCGGTGGACATGAAGCTTTCTTT
CASSPTSGGHEAFF
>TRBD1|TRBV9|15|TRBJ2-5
TGTGCCAGCAGCGTTGTTCCTGACAGGGTCGAGACCCAGTACTTC
CASSVVPDRVETQYF
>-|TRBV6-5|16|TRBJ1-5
TGTGCCAGCAGTTACCAGGGTCCCCATAGCAATCAGCCCCAGCATTTT
CASSYQGPHSNQPQHF
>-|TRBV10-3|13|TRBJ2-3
TGTGCCATCGGGGGGTCATTCACAGATACGCAGTATTTT
CAIGGSFTDTQYF
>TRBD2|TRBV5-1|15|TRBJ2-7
TGCGCCAGCAGCTTGGGGACTAGCGGAGCGCGGGAGCAGTACTTC
CASSLGTSGAREQYF
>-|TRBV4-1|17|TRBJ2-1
TGCGCCAGCAGCCAAGAAAATATCCTAGCTTCCTACAATGAGCAGTTCTTC
CASSQENILASYNEQFF
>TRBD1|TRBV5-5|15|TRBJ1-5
TGTGCCAGCAGCTCGGGACAGGCTAGCAATCAGCCCCAGCATTTT
CASSSGQASNQPQHF
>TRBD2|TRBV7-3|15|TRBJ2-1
TGTGCCAGCAGTCTAGCGGCTAACTCCTACAATGAGCAGTTCTTC
CASSLAANSYNEQFF
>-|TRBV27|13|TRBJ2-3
TGTTCCGCCCTAGACCATAACACAGATACGCAGTATTTT
CSALDHNTDTQYF
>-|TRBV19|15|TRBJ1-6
TGTGCCAGTACCAGGAGCGTCAGGGCTAATTCACCCCTCCACTTT
CASTRSVRANSPLHF
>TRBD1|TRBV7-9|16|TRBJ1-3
TGTGCCAGCAGCATCGACAGGGGAGTCTCTGGAAACACCATATATTTT
CASSIDRGVSGNTIYF
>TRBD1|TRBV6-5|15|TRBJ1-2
TGTGCCAGCACCGGGACCGGGACAGGGTCCTCCGGCTACACCTTC
CASTGTGTGSSGYTF
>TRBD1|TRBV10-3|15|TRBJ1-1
TGTGCCATCAGTGAACAGGGGTTGATGAACACTGAAGCTTTCTTT
CAISEQGLMNTEAFF
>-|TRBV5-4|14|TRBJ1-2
TGTGCCAGCAGCTTGGATCCCAGTCCCGCCGGCTACACCTTC
CASSLDPSPAGYTF
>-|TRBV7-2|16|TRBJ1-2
TGTGCCAGCAGCTTGGCTCCGGGGATAGCTAACTATGGCTACACCTTC
CASSLAPGIANYGYTF